This TCR beta chain was captured by sequencing in a study of cytomegalovirus exposure and HLA in healthy donors. Study findings and constraints: Later work associated 16,951 TCR beta sequences with HLA alleles at 0.05 false discovery rate.

Of note for this clone: Its cognate antigen is unknown.

It was with 60 Vbeta and 13 Jbeta primers that the PCR ran. Produced via immunoSEQ multiplex PCR; TCRdb's table is partial and in-frame only. Of roughly 160,000 clones listed, approximately 78% were seen once; the top ten hold approximately 7%. V lost 5 bases and J 4 bases, leaving 18 bases between the germline ends. Germline V lookup: CDR1 MDHEN, CDR2 SYDVKM. CDR3 length: 16 residues. The clonotype was recovered from a woman in her thirties in good health and CMV-seropositive. The sample was PBMCs. The chain couples TRBV28 to TRBJ1-5; perhaps TRBD1 as D (5 bases). CDR3 sequence: CASSLPGHTRNQPQHF. The DNA of the CDR3 is TGTGCCAGCAGTCTACCAGGGCATACACGGAATCAGCCCCAGCATTTT.